Shown below are 2 T cell receptor beta chains from a single sample sequenced in a study of T cell clonality in common variable immunodeficiency. The study's findings and limits: In common variable immunodeficiency, TCR beta chains reportedly carried fewer deletions and N-nucleotide insertions.

Clones were read by immunoSEQ multiplex PCR, and TCRdb kept only the in-frame ones, dropping some. The sample has over 30,000 clones, none seen only once. Antigens of these TCRs are unknown. Sequencing was done on a sample of peripheral blood mononuclear cells. The source of these receptors is a human donor with common variable immunodeficiency.

This clone was counted many times. The read finishes 3 residues shy of the CDR3 end, and the germline J gene is used to complete it. The chain couples TRBV7-3 to TRBJ2-3; D perhaps matches TRBD1 (5 bases). Trimming left V 1 base short and J 1 base short, with 12 bases between. Germline CDR1 reads SGHTA; CDR2 reads FQGTGA. The CDR3 has 16 amino acids. CDR3: CASSLKGLVGTDTQYF. Partial CDR3 DNA: TGTGCCAGCAGCTTAAAGGGGCTAGTAGGCACAGATACG.

This clone was counted many times. The read terminates 3 residues ahead of where the CDR3 ends, so the germline J gene completes it. The chain employs TRBV20-1 and TRBJ1-5, with D perhaps matching TRBD1 (6 bases). The CDR3 has 14 residues. Per the germline V gene, CDR1 is DFQATT and CDR2 is SNEGSKA (reference sequence). The V gene lost 7 bases and the J gene lost 3 bases, with 16 bases spanning the gap. The CDR3 loop is CSVLRDTNNQPQHF. Partial CDR3 DNA: TGCAGTGTTCTCCGGGACACAAACAATCAGCCC.